This T cell receptor (beta chain) comes out of a study of shared clonotypes between healthy human individuals. Study outcomes and limitations: In general, naive subsets displayed greater estimated richness than memory subsets did. A limitation of the genetic and exposure-history diversity represented arose from few donors.

Worth noting for this clone: Its antigen is unidentified.

Naive CD8 cells lacked CD45RO, underwent positive selection for CCR7 and left out terminally differentiated effector memory CD45RA+ cells. The CDR3 length is 17 residues. CDR1 LGHNA and CDR2 YSLEER come from the germline V gene. The J segment lost 4 bases and the V segment lost 1 base, leaving 9 bases of the junction unmatched. Deep-level settings were used for running the assay. It was across several immunoSEQ plates that each subset's genomic DNA was evenly split. Clones were read by immunoSEQ multiplex PCR, and TCRdb kept only the in-frame ones, dropping some. In the table there are roughly 1,800,000 clones, approximately 95% of which are singletons.

The V and J genes are TRBV4-3 and TRBJ1-2, with TRBD1 matching over 10 bases. Sequenced input: naive CD8+ T cells sorted from blood. The TCR originated in a man in his late teens or twenties in good health. The CDR3 nucleotides read TGCGCCAGCAGCCAAGCTCTTTGGGACAGGGGAGGCTATGGCTACACCTTC. It codes for CASSQALWDRGGYGYTF.